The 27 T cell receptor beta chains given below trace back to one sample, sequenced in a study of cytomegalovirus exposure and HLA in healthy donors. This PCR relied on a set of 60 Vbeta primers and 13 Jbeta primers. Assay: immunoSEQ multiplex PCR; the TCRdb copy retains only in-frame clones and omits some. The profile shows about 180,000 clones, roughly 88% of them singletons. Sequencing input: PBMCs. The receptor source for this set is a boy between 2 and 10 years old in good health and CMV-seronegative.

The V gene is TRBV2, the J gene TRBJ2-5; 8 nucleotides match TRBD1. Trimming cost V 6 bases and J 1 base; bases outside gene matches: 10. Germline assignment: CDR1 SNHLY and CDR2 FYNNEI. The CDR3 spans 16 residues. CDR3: CASRGQAEWGQETQYF. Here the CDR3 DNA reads TGTGCCAGCAGGGGACAGGCCGAGTGGGGCCAAGAGACCCAGTACTTC.

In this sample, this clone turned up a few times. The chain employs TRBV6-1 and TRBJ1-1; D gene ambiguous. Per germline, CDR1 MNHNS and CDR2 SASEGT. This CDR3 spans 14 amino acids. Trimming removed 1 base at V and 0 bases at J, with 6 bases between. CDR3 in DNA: TGTGCCAGCAGTGAAGACAGAATGAACACTGAAGCTTTCTTT. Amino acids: CASSEDRMNTEAFF.

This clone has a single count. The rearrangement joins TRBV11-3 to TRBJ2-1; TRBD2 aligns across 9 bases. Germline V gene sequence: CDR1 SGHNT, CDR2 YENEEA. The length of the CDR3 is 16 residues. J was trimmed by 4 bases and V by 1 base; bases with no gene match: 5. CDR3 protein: CASSLVASGKYNEQFF. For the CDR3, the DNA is TGTGCCAGCAGCTTAGTTGCTAGCGGGAAGTACAATGAGCAGTTCTTC.

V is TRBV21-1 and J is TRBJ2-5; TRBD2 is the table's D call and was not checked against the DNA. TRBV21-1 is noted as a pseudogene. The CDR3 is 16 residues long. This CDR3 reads CASSKAGSGVGETQYF. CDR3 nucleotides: TGTGCCAGCAGCAAAGCGGGAAGCGGGGTGGGAGAGACCCAGTACTTC.

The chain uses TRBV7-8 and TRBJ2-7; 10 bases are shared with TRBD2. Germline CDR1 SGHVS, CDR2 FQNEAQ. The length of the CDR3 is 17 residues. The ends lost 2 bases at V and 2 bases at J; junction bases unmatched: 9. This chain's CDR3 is CASSLKLLAGAAYEQYF. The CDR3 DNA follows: TGTGCCAGCAGCTTAAAGCTGCTAGCGGGAGCCGCCTACGAGCAGTACTTC. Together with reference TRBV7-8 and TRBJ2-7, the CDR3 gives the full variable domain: GAGVSQSPRYKVAKRGQDVALRCDPISGHVSLFWYQQALGQGPEFLTYFQNEAQLDKSGLPSDRFFAERPEGSVSTLKIQRTQQEDSAVYLCASSLKLLAGAAYEQYFGPGTRLTVT.

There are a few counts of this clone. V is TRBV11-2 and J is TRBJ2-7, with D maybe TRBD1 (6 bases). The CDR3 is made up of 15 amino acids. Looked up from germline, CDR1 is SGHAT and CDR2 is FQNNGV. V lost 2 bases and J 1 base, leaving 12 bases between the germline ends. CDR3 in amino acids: CASSLNHRASYEQYV. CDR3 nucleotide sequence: TGTGCCAGCAGCTTAAATCACAGGGCATCCTACGAGCAGTACGTC.

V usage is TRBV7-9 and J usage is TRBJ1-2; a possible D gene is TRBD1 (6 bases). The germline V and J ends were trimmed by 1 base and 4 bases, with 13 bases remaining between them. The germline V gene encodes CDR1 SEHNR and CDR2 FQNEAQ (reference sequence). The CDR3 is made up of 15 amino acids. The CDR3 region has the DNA TGTGCCAGCAGCTTAGTCCAGGGGAAGGGCTATGGCTACACCTTC. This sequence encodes CASSLVQGKGYGYTF.

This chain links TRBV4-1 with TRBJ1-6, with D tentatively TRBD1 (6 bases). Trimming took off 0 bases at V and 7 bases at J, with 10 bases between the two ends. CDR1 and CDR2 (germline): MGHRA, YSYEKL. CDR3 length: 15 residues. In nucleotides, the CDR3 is TGCGCCAGCAGCCAAGAATGGGACACGAATTCACCCCTCCACTTT. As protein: CASSQEWDTNSPLHF.

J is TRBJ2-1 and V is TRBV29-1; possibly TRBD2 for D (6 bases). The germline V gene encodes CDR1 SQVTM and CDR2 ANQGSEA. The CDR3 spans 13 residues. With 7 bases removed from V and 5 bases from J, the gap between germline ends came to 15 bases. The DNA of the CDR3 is TGCAGCGGGGTGGGGGGTAAGAACAATGAGCAGTTCTTC. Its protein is CSGVGGKNNEQFF.

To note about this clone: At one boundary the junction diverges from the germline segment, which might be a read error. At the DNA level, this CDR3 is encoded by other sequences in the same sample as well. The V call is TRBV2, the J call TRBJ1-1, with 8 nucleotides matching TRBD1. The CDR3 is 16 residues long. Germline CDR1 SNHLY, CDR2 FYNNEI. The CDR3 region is CASSRGGQGKNTEAFF. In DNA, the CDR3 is TGTGCCAGCAGTCGGGGCGGACAGGGAAAGAACACTGAGGCTTTCTTT.

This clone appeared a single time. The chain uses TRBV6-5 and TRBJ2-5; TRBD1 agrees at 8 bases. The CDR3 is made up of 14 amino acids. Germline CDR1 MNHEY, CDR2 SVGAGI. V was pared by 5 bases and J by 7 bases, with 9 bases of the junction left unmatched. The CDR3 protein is CASSNGQGFGTQYF. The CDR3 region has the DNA TGTGCCAGCAGTAACGGACAGGGTTTCGGGACCCAGTACTTC.

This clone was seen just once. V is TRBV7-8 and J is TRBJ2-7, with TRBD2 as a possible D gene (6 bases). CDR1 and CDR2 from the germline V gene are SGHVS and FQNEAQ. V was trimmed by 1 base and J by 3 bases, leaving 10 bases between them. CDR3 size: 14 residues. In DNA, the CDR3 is TGTGCCAGCAGCTTAGTCGGACTAATCTACGAGCAGTACGTC. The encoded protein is CASSLVGLIYEQYV.

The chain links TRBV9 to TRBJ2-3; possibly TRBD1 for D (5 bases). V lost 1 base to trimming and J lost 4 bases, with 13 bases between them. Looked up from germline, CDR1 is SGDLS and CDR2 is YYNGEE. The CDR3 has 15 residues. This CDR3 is CASSVRQIPPDTQYF. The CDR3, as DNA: TGTGCCAGCAGCGTAAGACAGATTCCTCCAGATACGCAGTATTTT. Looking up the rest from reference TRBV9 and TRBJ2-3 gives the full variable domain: DSGVTQTPKHLITATGQRVTLRCSPRSGDLSVYWYQQSLDQGLQFLIQYYNGEERAKGNILERFSAQQFPDLHSELNLSSLELGDSALYFCASSVRQIPPDTQYFGPGTRLTVL.

In nucleotides, the CDR3 is TGTGCCAGCAGTCTCGGGACTAGCGGGGGGGAATGGTTCTTC. This sequence encodes CASSLGTSGGEWFF. This chain joins TRBV27 and TRBJ2-1, with 16 bases aligning to TRBD2. From germline, CDR1 is MNHEY and CDR2 SMNVEV (reference sequence). Germline trimming cut 5 bases from V and 15 bases from J; bases unmatched to any gene: 7. This CDR3 contains 14 residues.

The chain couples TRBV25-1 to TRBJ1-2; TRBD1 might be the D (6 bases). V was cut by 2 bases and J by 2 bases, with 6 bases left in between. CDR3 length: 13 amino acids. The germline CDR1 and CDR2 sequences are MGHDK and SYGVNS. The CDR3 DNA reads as TGTGCCAGCAGTGAAGGGACAAACTATGGCTACACCTTC. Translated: CASSEGTNYGYTF.

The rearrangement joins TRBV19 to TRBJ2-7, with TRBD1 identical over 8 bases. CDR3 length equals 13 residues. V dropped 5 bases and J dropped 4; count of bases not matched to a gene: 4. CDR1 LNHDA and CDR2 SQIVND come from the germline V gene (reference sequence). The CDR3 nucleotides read TGTGCCAGTAGTGTAACAGGGGGGTACGAGCAGTACTTC. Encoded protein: CASSVTGGYEQYF.

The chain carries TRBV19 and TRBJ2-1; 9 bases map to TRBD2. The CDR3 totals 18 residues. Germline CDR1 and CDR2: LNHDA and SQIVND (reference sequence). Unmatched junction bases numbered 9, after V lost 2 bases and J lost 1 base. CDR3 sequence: CASSIFAGTSSSYNEQFF. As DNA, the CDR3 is TGTGCCAGTAGTATATTCGCCGGGACTAGCAGTTCCTACAATGAGCAGTTCTTC.

The CDR3 region has the DNA TGTGCCAGCAGTGATGACAGACGCCCAGGAGCTTTCTTT. Amino acid sequence: CASSDDRRPGAFF. The chain recombines TRBV25-1 with TRBJ1-1; D may be TRBD1 (5 bases). Germline CDR1 reads MGHDK; CDR2 reads SYGVNS. The ends were cut back, 3 bases at V and 10 bases at J, with 15 bases in the middle. The CDR3 has 13 residues.

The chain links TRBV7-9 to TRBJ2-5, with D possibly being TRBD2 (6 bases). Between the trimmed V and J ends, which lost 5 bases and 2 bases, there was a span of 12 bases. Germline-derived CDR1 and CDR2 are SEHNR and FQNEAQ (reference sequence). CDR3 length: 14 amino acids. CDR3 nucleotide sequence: TGTGCCAGCAGCACTAGCTGGCTACAAGAGACCCAGTACTTC. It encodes CASSTSWLQETQYF.

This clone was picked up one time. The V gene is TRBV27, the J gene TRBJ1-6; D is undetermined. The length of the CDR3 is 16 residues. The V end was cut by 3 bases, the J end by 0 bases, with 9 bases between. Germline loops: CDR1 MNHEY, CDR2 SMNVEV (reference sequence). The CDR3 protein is CASSFRRSSYNSPLHF. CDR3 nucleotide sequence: TGTGCCAGCAGTTTCCGACGGAGCTCCTATAATTCACCCCTCCACTTT.

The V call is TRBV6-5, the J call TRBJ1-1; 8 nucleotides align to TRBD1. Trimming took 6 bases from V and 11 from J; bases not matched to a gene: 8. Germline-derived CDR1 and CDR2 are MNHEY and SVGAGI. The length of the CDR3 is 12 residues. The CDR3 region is CASRNSDREAFF. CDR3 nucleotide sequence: TGTGCCAGCAGGAACTCGGACAGGGAGGCTTTCTTT.

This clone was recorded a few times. The CDR3 is CASSWTGRTGELFF. The CDR3, as DNA: TGTGCCAGCAGCTGGACAGGGCGGACCGGGGAGCTGTTTTTT. The chain employs TRBV5-6 and TRBJ2-2; TRBD1 agrees at 8 bases. Per the germline V gene, CDR1 is SGHDT and CDR2 is YYEEEE. CDR3 size: 14 residues. J gave up 5 bases and V 3 bases, and 3 bases lay outside the gene matches.

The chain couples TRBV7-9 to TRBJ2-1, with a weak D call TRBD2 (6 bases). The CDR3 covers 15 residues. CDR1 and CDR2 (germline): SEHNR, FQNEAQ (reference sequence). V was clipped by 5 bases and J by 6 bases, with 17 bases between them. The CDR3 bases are TGTGCCAGCAGCCTCAACTCGGCGGGGTTCAATGAGCAGTTCTTC. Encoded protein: CASSLNSAGFNEQFF.

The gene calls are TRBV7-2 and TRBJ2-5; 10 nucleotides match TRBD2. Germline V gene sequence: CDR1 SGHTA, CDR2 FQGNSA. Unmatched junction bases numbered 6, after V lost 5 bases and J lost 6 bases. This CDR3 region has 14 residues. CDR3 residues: CASSLSGGEKTQYF. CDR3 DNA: TGTGCCAGCAGCCTCAGCGGGGGGGAAAAGACCCAGTACTTC.

This CDR3 is CASSGLAGVPTGELFF. CDR3 in DNA: TGTGCCAGCAGTGGATTAGCGGGAGTCCCCACCGGGGAGCTGTTTTTT. The rearrangement links TRBV6-1 to TRBJ2-2; the match to TRBD2 covers 9 bases. There are 16 residues in the CDR3. The germline CDR1 and CDR2 sequences are MNHNS and SASEGT. V shed 4 bases and J 4 bases; nucleotides not matched to a gene: 7.

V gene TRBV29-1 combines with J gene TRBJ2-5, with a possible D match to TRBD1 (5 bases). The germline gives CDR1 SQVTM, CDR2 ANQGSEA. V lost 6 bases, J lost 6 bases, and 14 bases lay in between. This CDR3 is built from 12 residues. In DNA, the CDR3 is TGCAGCGTGAAGGACAAAATGAAGACCCAGTACTTC. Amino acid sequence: CSVKDKMKTQYF.

CDR3 DNA sequence: TGTGCCTGGAGCGCCGGGACAGGGGATCAGCCCCAGCATTTT. This encodes CAWSAGTGDQPQHF. The gene calls are TRBV30 and TRBJ1-5; 10 bases map to TRBD1. Germline V gives CDR1 GTSNPN, CDR2 SVGIG (reference sequence). The trim removed 3 bases at V and 5 bases at J, leaving 4 bases unmatched. The CDR3 has 14 amino acids.